This TCR beta chain is from a study of cytomegalovirus exposure and HLA in healthy donors. The primer mix had 60 Vbeta and 13 Jbeta primers. The protocol was immunoSEQ multiplex PCR, while the TCRdb copy is restricted to in-frame clones and leaves out a portion. Of under 150,000 clones detected, about 9.2% appear once; the ten largest clones hold roughly 6.4%. This CDR3 region has 17 residues. Germline trimming cut 3 bases from V and 1 base from J; bases unmatched to any gene: 8. The germline CDR1 and CDR2 sequences are LNHNV and YYDKDF (reference sequence). The sample comprised PBMCs. The chain recombines TRBV15 with TRBJ2-2, with 7 bases that match TRBD1. This receptor was obtained from a woman between 40 and 55 years old in good health and CMV-seropositive. The CDR3, as DNA: TGTGCCACCAGCAGGTCCTTCCGGGACAGGAACACCGGGGAGCTGTTTTTT. It is translated as CATSRSFRDRNTGELFF. The full variable domain, in which reference TRBV15 and TRBJ2-2 provide the parts outside the CDR3, is DAMVIQNPRYQVTQFGKPVTLSCSQTLNHNVMYWYQQKSSQAPKLLFHYYDKDFNNEADTPDNFQSRRPNTSFCFLDIRSPGLGDTAMYLCATSRSFRDRNTGELFFGEGSRLTVL.